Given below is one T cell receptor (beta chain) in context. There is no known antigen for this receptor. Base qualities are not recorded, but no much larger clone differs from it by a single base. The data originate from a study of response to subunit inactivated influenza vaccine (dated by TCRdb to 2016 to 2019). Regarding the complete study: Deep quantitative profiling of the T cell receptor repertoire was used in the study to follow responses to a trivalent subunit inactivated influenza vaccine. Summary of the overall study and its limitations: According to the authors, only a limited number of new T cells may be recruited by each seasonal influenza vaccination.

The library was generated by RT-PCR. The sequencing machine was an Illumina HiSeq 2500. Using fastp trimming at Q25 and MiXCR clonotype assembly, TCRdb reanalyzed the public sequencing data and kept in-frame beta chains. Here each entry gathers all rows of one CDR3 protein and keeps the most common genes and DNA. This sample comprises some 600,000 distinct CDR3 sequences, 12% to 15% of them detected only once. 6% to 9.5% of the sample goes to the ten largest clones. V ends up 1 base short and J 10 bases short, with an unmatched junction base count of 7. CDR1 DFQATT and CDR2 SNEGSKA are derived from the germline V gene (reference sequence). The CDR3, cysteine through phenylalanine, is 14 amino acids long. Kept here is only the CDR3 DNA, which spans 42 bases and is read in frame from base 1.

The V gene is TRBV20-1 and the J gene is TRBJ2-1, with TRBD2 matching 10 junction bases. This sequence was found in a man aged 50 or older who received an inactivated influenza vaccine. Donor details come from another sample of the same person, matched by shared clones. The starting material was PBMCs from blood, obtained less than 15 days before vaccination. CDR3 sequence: CSARGTSGRWEQFF. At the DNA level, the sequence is TGCAGTGCTAGAGGGACTAGCGGCCGTTGGGAGCAGTTCTTC.